The sequence of this T cell receptor (beta chain) was determined in a study of neurological immune-mediated disorders (dated by TCRdb to the late 2010s). Broadly, across the study: Among the approximately 35 multiple sclerosis patients, approximately 31 had relapsing-remitting MS and 3 had secondary progressive MS. Peripheral blood TCR-beta repertoires from HTLV-I-associated myelopathy (HAM/TSP) patients, multiple sclerosis patients and healthy controls were compared by UMI-based sequencing. The cohort was made up of about 66 subjects, consisting of roughly 14 HAM/TSP patients, roughly 35 multiple sclerosis patients and roughly 20 healthy controls. Alongside PBMC samples, the set of about 100 TCR-beta libraries contained longitudinal samples, technical triplicates, and paired CD4+ and CD8+ T-cell subsets that had been sorted. Findings and caveats that apply to the study as a whole: The MS cluster was not associated with any clinical or MRI features, and the authors stated that larger cohorts are needed. No identical CDR3 amino acid sequences were shared among expanded clones across subjects, suggesting private TCR-beta repertoires in all groups. In a phylogenetic analysis, the repertoires of 18 out of 34 MS patients fell into a single cluster of related CDR3 sequences, pointing to a possible signature at the repertoire level. TCR clonal expansion was highest in HAM/TSP patients and lowest in MS patients, with MS patients falling below even healthy controls.

To synthesize cDNA, template-switch 5'RACE was performed with a primer carrying a 10-nucleotide random unique molecular identifier so that each TCR transcript was tagged. Every sequencing run covered 15-18 subjects and yielded more than 160 million TCR-beta sequences. Total RNA was extracted with the RNeasy kit. Using the KAPA Real-time Library Amplification kit, TCR-beta VDJ regions were amplified with primers for the TCR constant region and the 5'RACE anchor. A first PCR added sample indexes and Illumina adaptors, and a second PCR then raised library yield. The roughly 650 bp TCR product was size-selected on a 2% E-gel SizeSelection system after Ampure bead purification. Before pooling, library quality was checked on a Bioanalyzer, concentration was measured with Qubit, and libraries were quantified with the Kapa Library Quantification kit. Paired-end 2 x 150 bp sequencing of the libraries was performed on an Illumina HiSeq 2500. To increase sequence diversity, about 25-31% phiX was spiked into each library pool. The authors' analysis ran thus. Quality-filtered reads were processed with the UMI-based MiGEC pipeline, and over 80% of raw TCR sequences were removed by the MiGEC pipeline during error correction. VDJ genes were aligned to IMGT germline references, and each clonotype was defined by a unique CDR3 amino acid sequence together with V-J genes. Clonal expansion, Shannon diversity, and CDR3 relatedness (CalcPairwiseDistances, ClusterSamples) were evaluated with VDJtools, and phylogenetic trees were built with CLCbio workbench. Using coefficient-of-variation modelling across technical triplicates, the study counted a clone as expanded if it had at least 8 unique UMIs. TCRdb trimmed the raw reads at Q25, called clones with MiXCR and kept productive beta chains. Rows are unified per CDR3 protein, each entry keeping the most common DNA and genes. It is TCRdb's table, rather than the study itself, that gives the V and J calls and clone size. Across this sample there are under 80,000 distinct CDR3 sequences, with about 4.2% seen only once. The ten largest clonotypes hold 1% to 1.5% of the sample.

From a lookup of the germline V gene, CDR1 and CDR2 are SGDLS and YYNGEE. At the junction V is shortened by 6 bases and J by 4 bases; bases outside the gene matches: 4. Including cysteine and phenylalanine, the CDR3 has 15 amino acids. The retained sequence is limited to the CDR3, 45 bases, with the frame set at the first base. Libraries from unsorted PBMCs were made from 2 million PBMCs kept in RNAlater at -80 degrees C until RNA extraction. Multiple sclerosis patients were enrolled in a US clinical protocol under which disease progression was evaluated by magnetic resonance imaging. Peripheral blood was subjected to Ficoll-Hypaque density gradient centrifugation to isolate PBMCs, which were then cryopreserved in liquid nitrogen. This clonotype was detected many times. Its antigen remains undetermined. Base quality data are lacking; no much larger clone is found one base away.

The chain uses TRBV9 and TRBJ2-1; 13 central bases correspond to TRBD2. Sample: PBMCs. This sequence was found in a young man with multiple sclerosis. The CDR3 region reads CASTRLAGGYNEQFF. The sequenced DNA is TGTGCCAGCACCCGACTAGCGGGGGGTTACAATGAGCAGTTCTTC.